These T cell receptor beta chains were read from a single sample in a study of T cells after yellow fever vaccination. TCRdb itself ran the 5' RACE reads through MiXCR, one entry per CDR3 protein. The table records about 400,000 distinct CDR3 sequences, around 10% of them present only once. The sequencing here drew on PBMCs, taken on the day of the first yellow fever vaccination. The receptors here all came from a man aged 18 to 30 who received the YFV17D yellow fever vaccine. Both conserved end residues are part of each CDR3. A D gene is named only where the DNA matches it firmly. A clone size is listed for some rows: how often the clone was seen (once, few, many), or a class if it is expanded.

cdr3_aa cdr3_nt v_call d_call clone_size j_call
CASSSTGAGQPQHF TGTGCCAGCAGCTCAACAGGGGCCGGTCAGCCCCAGCATTTT TRBV7-3 TRBD1 . TRBJ1-5
CASSPLDRANEKLFF TGTGCCAGCAGCCCCCTGGACAGGGCAAATGAAAAACTGTTTTTT TRBV3-1 TRBD1 few TRBJ1-4
CASGSTNTDTQYF TGTGCCAGCGGGAGTACAAACACAGATACGCAGTATTTT TRBV7-3 . many TRBJ2-3
CASSLREPSTDTQYF TGCGCCAGCAGCCTACGGGAGCCTAGCACAGATACGCAGTATTTT TRBV5-1 . . TRBJ2-3
CASSLAAARSEKLFF TGTGCCAGCAGCTTAGCTGCAGCTAGAAGTGAAAAACTGTTTTTT TRBV7-2 . few TRBJ1-4
CATWGPRGTGELFF TGTGCCACATGGGGTCCCCGGGGCACCGGGGAGCTGTTTTTT TRBV2 . . TRBJ2-2
CASSVSGGITGELFF TGTGCCAGCAGCGTTAGCGGGGGGATCACCGGGGAGCTGTTTTTT TRBV28 TRBD2 . TRBJ2-2
CASTFSYNSPLHF TGTGCCAGCACTTTTTCCTATAATTCACCCCTCCACTTT TRBV6-5 . few TRBJ1-6
CASSEPPSGGAGEQFF TGTGCCAGCAGTGAACCCCCCAGCGGGGGGGCGGGGGAGCAGTTCTTC TRBV2 TRBD2 . TRBJ2-1
CASSQDPGQGGETQYF TGTGCCAGCAGCCAAGACCCGGGACAGGGAGGAGAGACCCAGTACTTC TRBV4-2 TRBD1 many TRBJ2-5
CASSGGYSYNEQFF TGTGCCAGCAGCGGGGGCTACTCCTACAATGAGCAGTTCTTC TRBV11-2 . few TRBJ2-1
CASSPDRALSETQYF TGCGCCAGCAGCCCGGACAGGGCGTTATCGGAGACCCAGTACTTC TRBV5-1 TRBD1 many TRBJ2-5
CASSLALMGQGAEGYTF TGTGCCAGCAGTTTAGCGCTAATGGGGCAGGGGGCGGAAGGCTACACCTTC TRBV12-3/TRBV12-4 TRBD1 few TRBJ1-2
CASRFGNPSSGNTIYF TGCGCCAGCAGGTTCGGCAATCCGAGCTCTGGAAACACCATATATTTT TRBV5-1 . . TRBJ1-3
CASSLYRGTDTQYF TGTGCCAGCAGCTTGTACAGGGGCACAGATACGCAGTATTTT TRBV11-2 . few TRBJ2-3
CASSIQFPDRVCGYTF TGCGCCAGCAGTATTCAATTCCCGGACAGGGTGTGTGGCTACACCTTC TRBV23-1 TRBD1 . TRBJ1-2
CASSPGYRTEAFF TGTGCCAGCAGTCCAGGGTATCGAACTGAAGCTTTCTTT TRBV12-3/TRBV12-4 . . TRBJ1-1
CASSQSTGRGTDTQYF TGCGCCAGCAGCCAATCAACAGGGCGGGGCACAGATACGCAGTATTTT TRBV4-1 . few TRBJ2-3
CASSLRAGQGAKEQFF TGCGCCAGCAGCTTGAGGGCTGGACAGGGGGCGAAGGAGCAGTTCTTC TRBV5-1 TRBD1 . TRBJ2-1
CASSGGRTYEQYF TGTGCCAGCAGCGGGGGGCGAACCTACGAGCAGTACTTC TRBV4-2 . few TRBJ2-7
CSVEDAGEDQETQYF TGCAGCGTTGAGGATGCAGGGGAGGACCAAGAGACCCAGTACTTC TRBV29-1 . many TRBJ2-5
CASRDRGRGDNSPLHF TGTGCCAGCCGAGACCGGGGCAGGGGCGATAATTCACCCCTCCACTTT TRBV7-2 . few TRBJ1-6
CASSPWDRVYQPQHF TGTGCCAGCAGCCCATGGGACAGGGTATATCAGCCCCAGCATTTT TRBV7-2 TRBD1 few TRBJ1-5
CASRSTSSWRSGANVLTF TGTGCCAGCAGATCCACCTCGAGTTGGCGCTCTGGGGCCAACGTCCTGACTTTC TRBV27 . . TRBJ2-6
CASSYSVWGEDFYNEQFF TGTGCCAGCAGTTACTCGGTTTGGGGGGAAGATTTCTACAATGAGCAGTTCTTC TRBV6-5 . . TRBJ2-1
CSARPRLAGGPGELFF TGCAGTGCTAGGCCCCGACTAGCGGGGGGGCCCGGGGAGCTGTTTTTT TRBV20-1 TRBD2 few TRBJ2-2
CASSFGRGGLSSEQYF TGTGCCAGCAGTTTTGGTCGCGGGGGGCTCTCCAGCGAGCAGTACTTC TRBV27 TRBD2 . TRBJ2-7
CASSVHYEQYF TGTGCCAGCAGCGTACACTACGAGCAGTACTTC TRBV7-2 . few TRBJ2-7
CASSQERGPDYGYTF TGCGCCAGCAGCCAAGAAAGGGGGCCTGACTATGGCTACACCTTC TRBV4-1 TRBD1 many TRBJ1-2
CASSPRTSSTDTQYF TGTGCCAGCAGTCCGAGGACATCTAGCACAGATACGCAGTATTTT TRBV6-2/TRBV6-3 . . TRBJ2-3